This TCR beta chain was recovered during a study of blood T cell repertoires in COVID-19. Across the study: Collection of acute and convalescent COVID-19 samples took place in the United States, Italy and Spain. PBMCs, B-cell-depleted T cells, or T cells provided the cDNA or gDNA that made up the material.

V was pared by 8 bases and J by 1 base, with 11 bases between. The CDR3 length is 13 residues. Germline-derived CDR1 and CDR2 are SGHTA and FQGNSA. Per the authors' pipeline: Amplification from reference gene primers served as the basis for estimated nucleated cell counts. Assay used: immunoSEQ multiplex PCR; TCRdb lists only in-frame clones, some missing. V and J calls and clone size follow that table, whereas D and trimming were derived from the DNA. The sample records more than 150,000 clones, around four fifths being singletons. The sequenced sample was peripheral blood. The chain carries TRBV7-2 and TRBJ1-1, with unresolved D. The sequence was collected from an elderly woman with active or convalescent COVID-19. The CDR3 DNA is TGTGCCAGCCGACCGAACAGGAACACTGAAGCTTTCTTT. This encodes CASRPNRNTEAFF. Combining the CDR3 with reference TRBV7-2 and TRBJ1-1 gives the whole variable domain GAGVSQSPSNKVTEKGKDVELRCDPISGHTALYWYRQSLGQGLEFLIYFQGNSAPDKSGLPSDRFSAERTGGSVSTLTIQRTQQEDSAVYLCASRPNRNTEAFFGQGTRLTVV.